Following are 14 T cell receptor beta chains from one sample sequenced in a study of CD8+ T cells in alopecia areata. Treatment meaning: oral pan-JAK inhibitor, 5-10 mg twice daily. Extraction and reverse transcription of RNA yielded cDNA as the sequencing template. This table comes from immunoSEQ multiplex PCR, and its TCRdb copy is limited to in-frame clones, with some not included. The sample yields roughly 110,000 clones, 84% seen once. The specimen was CD8+ T cells sorted from blood, collected at week 24, from a patient treated with tofacitinib. Every receptor here comes from a human donor with alopecia areata.

This clone occurred once. The rearrangement uses TRBV10-3 and TRBJ2-5; 10 nucleotides agree with TRBD1. J gave up 5 bases and V 3 bases, and 9 bases lay outside the gene matches. The CDR3 consists of 16 residues. Germline assignment: CDR1 ENHRY and CDR2 SYGVKD. CDR3 in DNA: TGTGCCATCAGTGATCAAGACAGGGGGCGCGGGGAGACCCAGTACTTC. Protein sequence: CAISDQDRGRGETQYF.

V and J are TRBV7-8 and TRBJ2-7; D call uncertain. The CDR3 has 12 residues. Germline CDR1 and CDR2: SGHVS and FQNEAQ. Trimming shortened V by 2 bases and J by 2 bases, and 4 bases separated the two germline ends. CDR3 residues: CASSLTTYEQYF. The CDR3 DNA follows: TGTGCCAGCAGCTTAACAACCTACGAGCAGTACTTC.

The genes are TRBV29-1 and TRBJ2-5, with D unclear. This CDR3 comprises 12 residues. Trimming left V 5 bases short and J 5 bases short, with 12 bases between. Germline V gene sequence: CDR1 SQVTM, CDR2 ANQGSEA. The DNA for the CDR3 is TGCAGCGTTAATTTGGCGCGCGAGACCCAGTACTTC. Translating gives CSVNLARETQYF. Based on the CDR3 plus reference TRBV29-1 and TRBJ2-5, the full variable domain is SAVISQKPSRDICQRGTSLTIQCQVDSQVTMMFWYRQQPGQSLTLIATANQGSEATYESGFVIDKFPISRPNLTFSTLTVSNMSPEDSSIYLCSVNLARETQYFGPGTRLLVL.

The chain couples TRBV7-9 to TRBJ2-7; weak D call: TRBD1 (5 bases). The CDR3 runs 15 residues. Trimming left V 3 bases short and J 6 bases short, with 18 bases between. Germline CDR1 SEHNR, CDR2 FQNEAQ (reference sequence). As DNA, the CDR3 is TGTGCCAGCAGCTTCTGGGAACAGGCTGTGGGCGAGCAGTACTTC. This encodes CASSFWEQAVGEQYF.

This clone was observed a handful of times. The rearrangement joins TRBV27 to TRBJ2-3, with D perhaps TRBD1 (5 bases). The V gene's germline CDR1 is MNHEY and CDR2 SMNVEV (reference sequence). The germline V and J ends were trimmed by 8 bases and 2 bases, with 11 bases remaining between them. CDR3 size: 13 residues. The CDR3 DNA sequence: TGTGCCAGCCGGAGACAGTACACAGATACGCAGTATTTT. Protein product: CASRRQYTDTQYF.

The V gene is TRBV15, the J gene TRBJ2-7; 9 bases are shared with TRBD1. The CDR3 covers 15 residues. V shed 2 bases and J 5 bases; nucleotides not matched to a gene: 7. The germline V gene encodes CDR1 LNHNV and CDR2 YYDKDF (reference sequence). CDR3 residues: CATSRSRDRVDEQYF. The CDR3 DNA sequence: TGTGCCACCAGCAGAAGCCGGGACAGGGTCGACGAGCAGTACTTC. The full variable domain, rest sourced from reference TRBV15 and TRBJ2-7, is DAMVIQNPRYQVTQFGKPVTLSCSQTLNHNVMYWYQQKSSQAPKLLFHYYDKDFNNEADTPDNFQSRRPNTSFCFLDIRSPGLGDTAMYLCATSRSRDRVDEQYFGPGTRLTVT.

This clone was counted only a few times. The same CDR3 also results from other DNA sequences found in this sample. This chain connects TRBV11-2 to TRBJ2-7, with D possibly TRBD1 on 5 matching bases. Per germline, CDR1 SGHAT and CDR2 FQNNGV. This CDR3 is built from 12 residues. With 6 bases removed from V and 1 base from J, the gap between germline ends came to 7 bases. CDR3 bases: TGTGCCAGCAGTTCAGGGTCCTACGAGCAGTACTTC. This translates into CASSSGSYEQYF.

The V call is TRBV7-6, the J call TRBJ2-3; D is unclear. V was trimmed by 1 base and J by 7 bases, leaving 9 bases between them. The CDR3 is 13 amino acids. CDR1 SGHVS and CDR2 FNYEAQ come from the germline V gene. CDR3: CASSLEAPHTQYF. The CDR3 region has the DNA TGTGCCAGCAGCTTAGAGGCGCCCCATACGCAGTATTTT.

The gene calls are TRBV29-1 and TRBJ2-6; the D is unclear. The CDR3 loop spans 15 amino acids. The germline CDR1 and CDR2 sequences are SQVTM and ANQGSEA. V was trimmed by 6 bases and J by 1 base, leaving 13 bases between them. This CDR3 is CSVGPLASGANVLTF. CDR3 DNA: TGCAGCGTCGGACCTTTGGCGTCTGGGGCCAACGTCCTGACTTTC.

This clone was counted once. V and J are TRBV30 and TRBJ1-1; D is uncertain. Germline lookup yields CDR1 GTSNPN and CDR2 SVGIG (reference sequence). The CDR3 totals 13 residues. V was shortened by 0 bases and J by 1 base, with 6 bases between the two germline ends. The CDR3 DNA reads TGTGCCTGGAGTGTATCGGAGAACACTGAAGCTTTCTTT. Residues: CAWSVSENTEAFF.

This rearrangement joins TRBV28 to TRBJ2-7, with D possibly being TRBD1 or TRBD2 (7 bases each). V was cut by 4 bases and J by 6 bases, with 22 bases left in between. The V gene's germline CDR1 is MDHEN and CDR2 SYDVKM. The CDR3 sequence is 16 residues long. CDR3: CASSSIPGGRGSEQYF. CDR3 coding DNA: TGTGCCAGCAGTTCCATCCCAGGGGGGAGGGGTTCCGAGCAGTACTTC.

This chain joins TRBV5-6 and TRBJ1-4, with D maybe TRBD1 (5 bases). This CDR3 comprises 13 residues. CDR1 and CDR2 (germline): SGHDT, YYEEEE. The ends were cut back, 4 bases at V and 8 bases at J, with 12 bases in the middle. The CDR3 is CASSNAQGEKLFF. The DNA of the CDR3 is TGTGCCAGCAGCAACGCCCAGGGAGAAAAACTGTTTTTT.

The chain links TRBV7-9 to TRBJ2-2; D is uncertain. The V end lost 5 bases, the J end lost 3 bases, and 7 bases lay between the germline ends. The germline V gene encodes CDR1 SEHNR and CDR2 FQNEAQ (reference sequence). This CDR3 spans 13 amino acids. CDR3 sequence (DNA): TGTGCCAGCAGCAATAGGTACACCGGGGAGCTGTTTTTT. It translates to CASSNRYTGELFF.

The V and J genes are TRBV4-1 and TRBJ2-1; D possibly uses TRBD1 or TRBD2 (5 bases each). The germline gives CDR1 MGHRA, CDR2 YSYEKL. V lost 0 bases and J 8 bases, leaving 8 bases between the germline ends. This CDR3 has 13 residues. The CDR3 DNA reads as TGCGCCAGCAGCCAAGATGGGGGAGATGAGCAGTTCTTC. Encoded protein: CASSQDGGDEQFF.